Listed below are T cell receptor beta chains from one sample, sequenced in a study of T-cell memory formation after mild COVID-19. TCRdb re-derived calls from the 5' RACE reads in MiXCR, one entry per CDR3 protein. The table includes hundreds of thousands of distinct CDR3 sequences, about 20% detected once. The source material was PBMCs or a T cell subset sorted from them (not recorded which). The receptors shown here come from an adult woman who had mild COVID-19 (a few samples of this study predate the infection). Cell type and time point are not known. Both conserved end residues are part of each CDR3. D genes are given only for firm matches. Rows give clone size only sometimes, using once, few, many, or a class for an expanded clone.

.,13,.,TRBV20-1,TRBJ2-5,CSARVNSRETQYF,TGCAGTGCTAGAGTTAATAGCAGGGAGACCCAGTACTTC
once,14,.,TRBV30,TRBJ1-4,CAWSGGFGNEKLFF,TGTGCCTGGAGCGGGGGGTTCGGTAATGAAAAACTGTTTTTT
few,13,.,TRBV28,TRBJ2-7,CASSFELAREQYF,TGTGCCAGCAGTTTTGAACTAGCAAGGGAGCAGTACTTC
.,14,.,TRBV24-1,TRBJ2-3,CATNGGAGTDTQYF,TGTGCCACCAACGGGGGAGCGGGCACAGATACGCAGTATTTT
few,14,.,TRBV5-6,TRBJ1-2,CASSLSDLIYGYTF,TGTGCCAGCAGCTTGTCGGATCTAATCTATGGCTACACCTTC
few,14,TRBD1,TRBV20-1,TRBJ2-1,CSASGTGGYNEQFF,TGCAGTGCTAGTGGGACAGGGGGCTACAATGAGCAGTTCTTC
.,14,.,TRBV4-3,TRBJ1-2,CASSRGTIDYGYTF,TGCGCCAGCAGCAGGGGGACCATAGACTATGGCTACACCTTC
few,14,.,TRBV30,TRBJ2-7,CAWGIRETVGEQYF,TGTGCCTGGGGGATTCGGGAGACAGTTGGCGAGCAGTACTTC
few,15,TRBD1,TRBV7-2,TRBJ1-6,CASSSARGISSPLHF,TGTGCCAGCAGCTCAGCCAGGGGGATCAGTTCACCCCTCCACTTT
.,14,TRBD2,TRBV23-1,TRBJ2-7,CASSQGREGHEQYF,TGCGCCAGCAGTCAGGGGCGGGAGGGACACGAGCAGTACTTC
once,14,TRBD1,TRBV29-1,TRBJ2-3,CSVDMAAGGDTQYF,TGCAGCGTTGACATGGCCGCAGGGGGAGATACGCAGTATTTT
few,16,.,TRBV18,TRBJ2-1,CASSRVGPRADNEQFF,TGTGCCAGCTCCCGAGTAGGGCCTAGAGCGGACAATGAGCAGTTCTTC
.,13,.,TRBV12-3/TRBV12-4,TRBJ1-2,CASSSAGTFGYTF,TGTGCCAGCAGTTCAGCCGGGACATTCGGCTACACCTTC
.,14,.,TRBV18,TRBJ2-3,CASRRTDLTDTQYF,TGTGCCAGCCGCCGGACAGACCTCACAGATACGCAGTATTTT
few,12,.,TRBV25-1,TRBJ1-2,CASSEWGETYTF,TGTGCCAGCAGTGAATGGGGGGAAACCTACACCTTC
.,16,TRBD2,TRBV7-2,TRBJ2-1,CASRNLAGGRNNEQFF,TGTGCCAGCAGAAATTTAGCGGGAGGACGCAACAATGAGCAGTTCTTC
.,23,TRBD2,TRBV5-3,TRBJ2-2,CARSRILGLAGGQTPPNTGELFF,TGTGCCAGAAGCCGGATACTAGGACTAGCGGGAGGCCAAACACCCCCGAACACCGGGGAGCTGTTTTTT
few,16,TRBD2,TRBV20-1,TRBJ2-3,CSASGLAPGRTDTQYF,TGCAGTGCTTCCGGACTAGCACCCGGGAGGACAGATACGCAGTATTTT
.,15,.,TRBV7-3,TRBJ2-3,CASSLRGAGTDTQYF,TGTGCCAGCAGCTTAAGGGGCGCGGGCACAGATACGCAGTATTTT